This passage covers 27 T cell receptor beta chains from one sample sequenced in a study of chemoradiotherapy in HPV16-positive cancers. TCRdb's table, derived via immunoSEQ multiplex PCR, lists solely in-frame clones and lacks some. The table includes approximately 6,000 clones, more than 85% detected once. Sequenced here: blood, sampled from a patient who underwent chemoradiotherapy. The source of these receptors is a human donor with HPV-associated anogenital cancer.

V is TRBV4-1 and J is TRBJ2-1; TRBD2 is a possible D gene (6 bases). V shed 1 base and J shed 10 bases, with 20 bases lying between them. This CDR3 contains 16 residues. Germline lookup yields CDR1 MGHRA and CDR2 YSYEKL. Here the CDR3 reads CASSQGRGGPTREQFF. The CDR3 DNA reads TGCGCCAGCAGCCAAGGCCGGGGAGGCCCCACGAGGGAGCAGTTCTTC.

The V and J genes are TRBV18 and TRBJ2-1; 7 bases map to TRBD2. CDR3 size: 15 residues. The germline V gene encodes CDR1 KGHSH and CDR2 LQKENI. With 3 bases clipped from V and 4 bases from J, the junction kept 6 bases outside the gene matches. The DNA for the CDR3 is TGTGCCAGCTCACCCCGGACTAGTGCGTACAATGAGCAGTTCTTC. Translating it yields CASSPRTSAYNEQFF.

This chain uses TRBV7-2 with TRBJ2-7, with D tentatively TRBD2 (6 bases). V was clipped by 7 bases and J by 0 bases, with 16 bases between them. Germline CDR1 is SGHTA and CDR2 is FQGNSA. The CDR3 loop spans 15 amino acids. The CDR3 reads CASTLGTGSSYEQYF. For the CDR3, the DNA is TGTGCCAGCACCTTGGGGACTGGTAGCTCCTACGAGCAGTACTTC.

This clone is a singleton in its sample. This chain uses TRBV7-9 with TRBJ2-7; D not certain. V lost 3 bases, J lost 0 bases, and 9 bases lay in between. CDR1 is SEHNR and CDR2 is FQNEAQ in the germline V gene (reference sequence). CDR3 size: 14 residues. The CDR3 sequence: CASSLTISSYEQYF. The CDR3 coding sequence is TGTGCCAGCAGCTTGACAATCAGCTCCTACGAGCAGTACTTC.

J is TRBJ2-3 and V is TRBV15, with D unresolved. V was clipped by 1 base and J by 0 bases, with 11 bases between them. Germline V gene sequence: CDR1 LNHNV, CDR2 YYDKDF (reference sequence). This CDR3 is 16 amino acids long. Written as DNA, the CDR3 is TGTGCCACCAGCAGAGTCGCGGCGGCTAGCACAGATACGCAGTATTTT. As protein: CATSRVAAASTDTQYF.

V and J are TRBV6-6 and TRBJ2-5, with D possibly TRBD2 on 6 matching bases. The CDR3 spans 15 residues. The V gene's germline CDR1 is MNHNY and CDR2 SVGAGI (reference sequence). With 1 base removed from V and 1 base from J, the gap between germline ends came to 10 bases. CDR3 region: CASSYFRAGQETQYF. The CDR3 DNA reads TGTGCCAGCAGTTACTTTAGAGCGGGCCAAGAGACCCAGTACTTC.

CDR3 sequence (DNA): TGTGCCAGTAGTACCCCGACAGGGGACCTCTATGGCTACACCTTC. This translates into CASSTPTGDLYGYTF. This rearrangement joins TRBV19 to TRBJ1-2, with TRBD1 matching over 8 bases. The CDR3 extends over 15 amino acids. The germline V gene encodes CDR1 LNHDA and CDR2 SQIVND (reference sequence). J lost 4 bases, V lost 4 bases, and 8 bases had no gene match.

The CDR3 sequence: CASSLDGATGELFF. The CDR3 DNA reads TGTGCCAGCAGCCTCGATGGGGCCACCGGGGAGCTGTTTTTT. The chain carries TRBV11-1 and TRBJ2-2; TRBD1 is a possible D gene (5 bases). With 5 bases removed from V and 4 bases from J, the gap between germline ends came to 11 bases. CDR3 length: 14 residues. CDR1 is SGHAT and CDR2 is FQDESV in the germline V gene (reference sequence). Full variable domain (remainder filled in from reference TRBV11-1 and TRBJ2-2): EAEVAQSPRYKITEKSQAVAFWCDPISGHATLYWYRQILGQGPELLVQFQDESVVDDSQLPKDRFSAERLKGVDSTLKIQPAELGDSAMYLCASSLDGATGELFFGEGSRLTVL.

CDR3 sequence (DNA): TGTGCCAGCAGCCGGCTAGCGGTCTACTACAATGAGCAGTTCTTC. Translated, it gives CASSRLAVYYNEQFF. V and J are TRBV7-3 and TRBJ2-1, with TRBD2 matching 7 bases. Germline-derived CDR1 and CDR2 are SGHTA and FQGTGA. This CDR3 spans 15 amino acids. V shed 5 bases and J 3 bases; nucleotides not matched to a gene: 7.

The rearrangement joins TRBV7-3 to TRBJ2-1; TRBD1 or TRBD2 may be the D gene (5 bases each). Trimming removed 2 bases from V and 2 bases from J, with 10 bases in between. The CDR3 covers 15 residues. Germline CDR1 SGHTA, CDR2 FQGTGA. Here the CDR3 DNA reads TGTGCCAGCAGCTTACAAGCGGACACCTACAATGAGCAGTTCTTC. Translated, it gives CASSLQADTYNEQFF.

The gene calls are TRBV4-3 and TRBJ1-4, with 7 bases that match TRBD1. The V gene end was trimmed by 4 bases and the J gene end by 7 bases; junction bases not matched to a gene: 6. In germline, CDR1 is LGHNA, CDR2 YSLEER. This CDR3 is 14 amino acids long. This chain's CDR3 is CASSPQNRGEKLFF. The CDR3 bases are TGCGCCAGCAGCCCCCAGAACAGGGGTGAAAAACTGTTTTTT.

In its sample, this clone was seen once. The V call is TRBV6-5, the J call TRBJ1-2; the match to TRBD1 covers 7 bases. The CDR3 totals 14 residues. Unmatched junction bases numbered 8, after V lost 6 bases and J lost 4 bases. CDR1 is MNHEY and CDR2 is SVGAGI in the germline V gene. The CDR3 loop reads CASSQGQDLYGYTF. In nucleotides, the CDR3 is TGTGCCAGCAGCCAAGGACAGGACCTCTATGGCTACACCTTC.

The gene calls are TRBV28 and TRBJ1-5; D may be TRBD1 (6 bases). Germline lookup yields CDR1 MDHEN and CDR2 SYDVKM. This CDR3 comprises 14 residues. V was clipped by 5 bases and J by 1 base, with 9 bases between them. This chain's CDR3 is CASSSRGSNQPQHF. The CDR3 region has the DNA TGTGCCAGCAGTAGTAGGGGGAGCAATCAGCCCCAGCATTTT.

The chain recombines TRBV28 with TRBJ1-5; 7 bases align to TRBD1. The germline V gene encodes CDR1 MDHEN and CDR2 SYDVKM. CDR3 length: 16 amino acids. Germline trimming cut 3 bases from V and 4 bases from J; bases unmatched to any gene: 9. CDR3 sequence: CASSLSGIRGNQPQHF. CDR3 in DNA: TGTGCCAGCAGTTTGTCGGGAATCAGGGGGAATCAGCCCCAGCATTTT. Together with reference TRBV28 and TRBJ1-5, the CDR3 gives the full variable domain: DVKVTQSSRYLVKRTGEKVFLECVQDMDHENMFWYRQDPGLGLRLIYFSYDVKMKEKGDIPEGYSVSREKKERFSLILESASTNQTSMYLCASSLSGIRGNQPQHFGDGTRLSIL.

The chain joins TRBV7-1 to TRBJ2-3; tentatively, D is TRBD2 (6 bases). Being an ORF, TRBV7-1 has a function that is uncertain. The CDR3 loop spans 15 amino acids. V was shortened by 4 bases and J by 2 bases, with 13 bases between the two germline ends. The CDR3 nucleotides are TGTGCCAGCAGCTTAAATGGCGGGACCACAGATACGCAGTATTTT. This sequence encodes CASSLNGGTTDTQYF.

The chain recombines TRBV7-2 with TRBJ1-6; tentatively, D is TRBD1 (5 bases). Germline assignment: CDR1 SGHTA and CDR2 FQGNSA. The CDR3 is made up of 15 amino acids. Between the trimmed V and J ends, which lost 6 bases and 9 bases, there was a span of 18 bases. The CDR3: CASRYLIWGGSPLHF. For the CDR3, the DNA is TGTGCCAGCAGATACCTAATTTGGGGCGGTTCACCCCTCCACTTT.

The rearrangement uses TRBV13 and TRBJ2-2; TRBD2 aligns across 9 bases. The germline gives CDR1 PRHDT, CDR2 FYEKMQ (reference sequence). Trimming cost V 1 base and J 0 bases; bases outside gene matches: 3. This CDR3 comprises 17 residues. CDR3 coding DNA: TGTGCCAGCAGCTTAGCCGGACTAGCGTCGAACACCGGGGAGCTGTTTTTT. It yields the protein CASSLAGLASNTGELFF. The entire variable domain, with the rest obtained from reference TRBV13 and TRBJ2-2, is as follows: AAGVIQSPRHLIKEKRETATLKCYPIPRHDTVYWYQQGPGQDPQFLISFYEKMQSDKGSIPDRFSAQQFSDYHSELNMSSLELGDSALYFCASSLAGLASNTGELFFGEGSRLTVL.

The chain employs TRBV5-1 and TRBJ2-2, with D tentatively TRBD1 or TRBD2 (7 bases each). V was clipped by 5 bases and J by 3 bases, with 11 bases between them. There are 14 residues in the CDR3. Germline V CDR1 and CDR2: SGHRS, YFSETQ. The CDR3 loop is CASSPGGDTGELFF. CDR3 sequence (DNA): TGCGCCAGCAGTCCAGGGGGGGACACCGGGGAGCTGTTTTTT.

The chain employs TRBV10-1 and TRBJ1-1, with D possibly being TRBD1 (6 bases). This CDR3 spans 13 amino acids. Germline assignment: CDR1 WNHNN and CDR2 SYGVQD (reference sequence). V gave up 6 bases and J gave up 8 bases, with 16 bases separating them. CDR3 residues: CASRGRQDPEAFF. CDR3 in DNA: TGCGCCAGCAGGGGGAGACAGGATCCCGAAGCTTTCTTT.

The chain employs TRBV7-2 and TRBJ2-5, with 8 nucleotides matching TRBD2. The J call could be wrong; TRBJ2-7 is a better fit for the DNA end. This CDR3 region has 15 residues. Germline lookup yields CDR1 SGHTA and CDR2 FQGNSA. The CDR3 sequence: CASSPRGGRPYEQYF. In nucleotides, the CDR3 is TGTGCCAGCAGCCCCAGGGGCGGGAGGCCCTACGAGCAGTACTTC.

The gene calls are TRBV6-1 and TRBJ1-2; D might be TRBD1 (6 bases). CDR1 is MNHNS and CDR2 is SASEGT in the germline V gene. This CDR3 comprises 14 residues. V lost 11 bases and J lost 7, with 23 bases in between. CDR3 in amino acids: CAGSGGHEVGGYTF. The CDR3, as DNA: TGTGCCGGCTCCGGGGGGCATGAGGTCGGTGGCTACACCTTC.

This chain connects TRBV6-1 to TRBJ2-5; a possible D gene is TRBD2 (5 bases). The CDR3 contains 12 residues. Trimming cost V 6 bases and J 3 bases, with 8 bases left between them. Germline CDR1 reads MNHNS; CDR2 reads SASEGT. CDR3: CASRDFKETQYF. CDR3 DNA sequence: TGTGCCAGCAGGGACTTTAAAGAGACCCAGTACTTC.

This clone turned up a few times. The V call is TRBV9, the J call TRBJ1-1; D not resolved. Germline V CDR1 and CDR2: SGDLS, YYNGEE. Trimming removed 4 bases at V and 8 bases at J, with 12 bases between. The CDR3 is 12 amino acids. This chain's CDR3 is CASSFGGGEAFF. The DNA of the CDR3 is TGTGCCAGCAGCTTTGGAGGCGGAGAAGCTTTCTTT.

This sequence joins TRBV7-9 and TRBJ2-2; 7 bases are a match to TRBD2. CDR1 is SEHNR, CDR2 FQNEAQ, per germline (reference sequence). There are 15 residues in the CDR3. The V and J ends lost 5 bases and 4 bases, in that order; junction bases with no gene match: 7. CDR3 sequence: CASSPITSATGELFF. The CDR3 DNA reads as TGTGCCAGCAGCCCAATCACTAGCGCCACCGGGGAGCTGTTTTTT.

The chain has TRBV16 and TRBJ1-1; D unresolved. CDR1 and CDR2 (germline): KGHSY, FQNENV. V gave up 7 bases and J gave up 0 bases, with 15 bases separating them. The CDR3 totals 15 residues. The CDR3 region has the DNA TGTGCCAGCATGGGGAGACACGGACTGAACACTGAAGCTTTCTTT. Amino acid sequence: CASMGRHGLNTEAFF.

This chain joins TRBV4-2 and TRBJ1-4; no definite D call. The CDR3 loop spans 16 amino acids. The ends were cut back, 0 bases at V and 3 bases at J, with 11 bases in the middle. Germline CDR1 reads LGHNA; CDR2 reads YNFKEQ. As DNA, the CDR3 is TGTGCCAGCAGCCAAGATAAGGCAGGCTCTAATGAAAAACTGTTTTTT. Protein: CASSQDKAGSNEKLFF.

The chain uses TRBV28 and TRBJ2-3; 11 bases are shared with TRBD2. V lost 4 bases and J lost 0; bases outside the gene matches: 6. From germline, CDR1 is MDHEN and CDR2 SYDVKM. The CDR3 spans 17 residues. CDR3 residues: CASSYGTSGSSTDTQYF. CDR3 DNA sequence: TGTGCCAGCAGTTATGGGACTAGCGGTTCTAGCACAGATACGCAGTATTTT.